The 4 T cell receptor beta chains given below trace back to one sample, sequenced in a study of identifying expanded T cells in peripheral blood. Profiled with immunoSEQ multiplex PCR; TCRdb holds only in-frame clones, not every one. The repertoire holds 70,000 to 95,000 clones, with about 87% as singletons. The sample consisted of blood. The receptors derive from a person aged 18 to 75 in good health.

This clone has just a few counts. The chain employs TRBV6-6 and TRBJ2-7; D remains unclear. V shed 2 bases and J shed 7 bases, with 6 bases lying between them. The germline V gene has CDR1 MNHNY and CDR2 SVGAGI (reference sequence). CDR3 length: 11 residues. CDR3 sequence: CASSYLREQYF. CDR3 in DNA: TGTGCCAGCAGTTACCTGCGGGAGCAGTACTTC.

The CDR3 nucleotides are TGCGCCAGCAGCTTGGCGAGCTCCTACGAGCAGTACTTC. Amino acid sequence: CASSLASSYEQYF. The chain carries TRBV5-1 and TRBJ2-7; unclear D gene. CDR3 length: 13 residues. The V end lost 0 bases, the J end lost 0 bases, and 4 bases lay between the germline ends. Per the germline V gene, CDR1 is SGHRS and CDR2 is YFSETQ.

This chain uses TRBV29-1 with TRBJ2-7; 7 bases are a match to TRBD2. The germline gives CDR1 SQVTM, CDR2 ANQGSEA. J lost 0 bases, V lost 4 bases, and 0 bases had no gene match. This CDR3 comprises 12 residues. The CDR3 sequence: CSVGDYSYEQYF. CDR3 nucleotides: TGCAGCGTTGGGGACTACTCCTACGAGCAGTACTTC.

This clone is medium-sized by share. The CDR3 loop is CASSVNIAGAFYNEQFF. CDR3 coding DNA: TGTGCCAGCAGCGTTAATATAGCGGGAGCTTTCTACAATGAGCAGTTCTTC. The chain couples TRBV9 to TRBJ2-1; TRBD2 agrees at 9 bases. V dropped 2 bases and J dropped 3; count of bases not matched to a gene: 9. This CDR3 is 17 amino acids long. CDR1 and CDR2 from the germline V gene are SGDLS and YYNGEE. The full variable domain, with the rest looked up from reference TRBV9 and TRBJ2-1, is DSGVTQTPKHLITATGQRVTLRCSPRSGDLSVYWYQQSLDQGLQFLIQYYNGEERAKGNILERFSAQQFPDLHSELNLSSLELGDSALYFCASSVNIAGAFYNEQFFGPGTRLTVL.